This entry describes one TCR beta chain. What it recognizes is unknown. This CDR3 spans 16 amino acids. The ends lost 7 bases at V and 2 bases at J; junction bases unmatched: 6. CDR1 is ENHRY, CDR2 SYGVKD, per germline. The record originates from a study of blood T cells in healthy people across ages. Study-wide findings and caveats: When one million T cells were used, diversity estimates were thought to be underestimates. Fewer expanded clones and more diversity marked long-lived versus aged donors.

Researchers isolated at least 7 million PBMCs per sample. A second roughly 6 to 12 cycle PCR used barcoded and J-beta primers. Unique molecular identifiers of 12 random nucleotides labeled each cDNA. TCRdb itself ran the 5' RACE reads through MiXCR, one entry per CDR3 protein. The top ten clones hold over 6.5% of a sample with 1.2 million to 1.5 million distinct CDR3 sequences, 59% of them seen once. The chain carries TRBV10-3 and TRBJ2-3; 13 nucleotides agree with TRBD2. The sequencing input was blood. The receptor's source is a man aged 18 to 29 in good health. The DNA of the CDR3 is TGTGCCATCACAGCTGGGACTAGCGGGGTCACAGATACGCAGTATTTT. This translates into CAITAGTSGVTDTQYF.